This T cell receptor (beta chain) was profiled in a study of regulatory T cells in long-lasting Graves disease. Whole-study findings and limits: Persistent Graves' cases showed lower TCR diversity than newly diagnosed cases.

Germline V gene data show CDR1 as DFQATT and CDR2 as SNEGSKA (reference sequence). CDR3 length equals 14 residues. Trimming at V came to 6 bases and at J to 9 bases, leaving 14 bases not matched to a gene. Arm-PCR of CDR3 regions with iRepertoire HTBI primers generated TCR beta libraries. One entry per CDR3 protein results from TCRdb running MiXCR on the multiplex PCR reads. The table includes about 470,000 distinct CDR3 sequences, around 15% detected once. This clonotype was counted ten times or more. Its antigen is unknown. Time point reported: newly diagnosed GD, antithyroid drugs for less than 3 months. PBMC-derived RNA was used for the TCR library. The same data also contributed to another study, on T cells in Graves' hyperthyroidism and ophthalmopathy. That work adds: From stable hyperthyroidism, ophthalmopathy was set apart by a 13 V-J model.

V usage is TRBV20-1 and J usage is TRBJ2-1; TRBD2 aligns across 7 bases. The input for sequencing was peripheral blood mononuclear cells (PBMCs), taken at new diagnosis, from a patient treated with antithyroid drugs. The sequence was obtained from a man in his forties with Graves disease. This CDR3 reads CSATSAMGRIEQFF. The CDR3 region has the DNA TGCAGTGCCACTAGCGCGATGGGGCGGATTGAGCAGTTCTTC.